This TCR beta chain was captured in a study of blood T cell repertoires in COVID-19. For the study at large: Samples taken during acute and convalescent COVID-19 were collected in the United States, Italy and Spain.

During active infection, Seattle patients enrolled and were then monitored through disease. CDR3 length: 15 amino acids. The germline V gene encodes CDR1 KGHSH and CDR2 LQKENI. Deletions cut 2 bases from V and 5 bases from J, with 10 bases between. Clones were sequenced by immunoSEQ multiplex PCR, and TCRdb holds only the in-frame ones, with some missing. The data hold tens of thousands of clones, with roughly 92% observed a single time. The sequencing sample was made of peripheral blood. This TCR derives from a man aged 50 or older with COVID-19, enrolled during active disease. This chain connects TRBV18 to TRBJ1-6; tentative D call: TRBD1 (6 bases). The CDR3 region is CASSPDTGNNSPLHF. CDR3 in DNA: TGTGCCAGCTCACCAGATACAGGGAATAATTCACCCCTCCACTTT.